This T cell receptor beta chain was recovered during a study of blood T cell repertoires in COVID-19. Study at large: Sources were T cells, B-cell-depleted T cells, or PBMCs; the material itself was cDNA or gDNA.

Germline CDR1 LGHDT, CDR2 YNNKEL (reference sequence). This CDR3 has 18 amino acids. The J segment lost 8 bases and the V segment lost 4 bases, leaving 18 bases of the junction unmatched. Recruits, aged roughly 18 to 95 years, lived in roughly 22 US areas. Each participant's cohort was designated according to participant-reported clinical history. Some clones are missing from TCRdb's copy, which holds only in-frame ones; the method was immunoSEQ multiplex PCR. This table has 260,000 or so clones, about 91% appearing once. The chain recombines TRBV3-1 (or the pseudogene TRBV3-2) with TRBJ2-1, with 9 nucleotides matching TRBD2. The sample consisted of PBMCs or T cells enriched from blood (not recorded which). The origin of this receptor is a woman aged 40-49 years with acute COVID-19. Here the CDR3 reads CASSLTRPAGGQGHEQFF. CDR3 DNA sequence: TGTGCCAGCAGCCTGACTCGCCCAGCGGGAGGCCAAGGCCATGAGCAGTTCTTC.